Listed below are T cell receptor beta chains from one sample, sequenced in a study of blood T cell repertoires in COVID-19. The table came from immunoSEQ multiplex PCR; TCRdb's copy has only in-frame clones and leaves some out. The sample contains about 150,000 clones, around 80% of which appear only once. The specimen sequenced was PBMCs or T cells enriched from blood (not recorded which). The receptors originated from a woman aged 45 to 65 who had recovered from COVID-19. The CDR3 runs from the conserved cysteine through the conserved F or W. The D gene is left open where the match is weak. Only part of the rows carry a size: once, few, many, or a class if the clone is expanded.

j_gene: TRBJ2-7; v_gene: TRBV7-9; abundance: NA; d_gene: TRBD1; CDR3nt: TGTGCCAGCAGCACCGACAGGGTGGACTACGAGCAGTACTTC; CDR3aa: CASSTDRVDYEQYF
j_gene: TRBJ2-7; v_gene: TRBV7-2; abundance: NA; d_gene: TRBD1; CDR3nt: TGTGCCAGCAGCAGCCGGGACAGGGCCGAGCAGTACTTC; CDR3aa: CASSSRDRAEQYF
j_gene: TRBJ2-5; v_gene: TRBV11-1; abundance: NA; d_gene: NA; CDR3nt: TGTGCCAGCAGCTTAGCGTTAGGGGTGGAGGAGACCCAGTACTTC; CDR3aa: CASSLALGVEETQYF
j_gene: TRBJ1-3; v_gene: TRBV30; abundance: NA; d_gene: NA; CDR3nt: TGTGCCTGGAGTGTAGCCGGTGGAAACACCATATATTTT; CDR3aa: CAWSVAGGNTIYF
j_gene: TRBJ1-2; v_gene: TRBV27; abundance: NA; d_gene: TRBD1; CDR3nt: TGTGCCAGCAGTTTAGGATGGGGACAGGGGTACGGCTACACCTTC; CDR3aa: CASSLGWGQGYGYTF
j_gene: TRBJ1-4; v_gene: TRBV28; abundance: NA; d_gene: NA; CDR3nt: TGTGCCAGCAGTTTGCCTTACTCACAAGGGAGGGAAAAACTGTTTTTT; CDR3aa: CASSLPYSQGREKLFF
j_gene: TRBJ2-1; v_gene: TRBV7-2; abundance: once; d_gene: NA; CDR3nt: TGTGCCAGCAGCCCAGGGCGAGGGACTCTCCTAGTCGGGGAGCAGTTCTTC; CDR3aa: CASSPGRGTLLVGEQFF
j_gene: TRBJ2-7; v_gene: TRBV5-6; abundance: NA; d_gene: NA; CDR3nt: TGTGCCAGCAGCCCACAGGGTTACGAGCAGTACTTC; CDR3aa: CASSPQGYEQYF
j_gene: TRBJ1-6; v_gene: TRBV28; abundance: NA; d_gene: NA; CDR3nt: TGTGCCAGCAGTTTCGAAAGCGCCTCGTCACCCCTCCACTTT; CDR3aa: CASSFESASSPLHF
j_gene: TRBJ2-3; v_gene: TRBV5-1; abundance: NA; d_gene: NA; CDR3nt: TGCGCCAGCAGCTCCGGACTCCCGAGCACAGATACGCAGTATTTT; CDR3aa: CASSSGLPSTDTQYF
j_gene: TRBJ2-2; v_gene: TRBV6-5; abundance: NA; d_gene: NA; CDR3nt: TGTGCCAGCAGTTACTCGGGGGGGCAATCCGGGGAGCTGTTTTTT; CDR3aa: CASSYSGGQSGELFF
j_gene: TRBJ2-3; v_gene: TRBV10-3; abundance: NA; d_gene: TRBD2; CDR3nt: TGTGCCATCAGTAAGGCGGGGGGGCCGTTAGATACGCAGTATTTT; CDR3aa: CAISKAGGPLDTQYF
j_gene: TRBJ1-2; v_gene: TRBV2; abundance: NA; d_gene: NA; CDR3nt: TGTGCCAGCAGAGTTCAAGGAGATAACTATGGCTACACCTTC; CDR3aa: CASRVQGDNYGYTF
j_gene: TRBJ1-5; v_gene: TRBV27; abundance: NA; d_gene: NA; CDR3nt: TGTGCCAGCAGTCACAGGAATCAGCCCCAGCATTTT; CDR3aa: CASSHRNQPQHF
j_gene: TRBJ2-1; v_gene: TRBV7-9; abundance: once; d_gene: TRBD2; CDR3nt: TGTGCCAGCAGCTTGGGCGGGGGGAACAATGAGCAGTTCTTC; CDR3aa: CASSLGGGNNEQFF
j_gene: TRBJ1-4; v_gene: TRBV30; abundance: NA; d_gene: TRBD1; CDR3nt: TGTGCCTGGAGTGTCCGATTTAGGGGGCGCGGTGAAAAACTGTTTTTT; CDR3aa: CAWSVRFRGRGEKLFF
j_gene: TRBJ1-2; v_gene: TRBV15; abundance: NA; d_gene: NA; CDR3nt: TGTGCCACCAGCAGATACATAGAAGGACACAAAGGCTACACCTTC; CDR3aa: CATSRYIEGHKGYTF
j_gene: TRBJ2-1; v_gene: TRBV4-1; abundance: NA; d_gene: NA; CDR3nt: TGCGCCCCACCCCCCGGGGATGAGCAGTTCTTC; CDR3aa: CAPPPGDEQFF
j_gene: TRBJ2-7; v_gene: TRBV5-8; abundance: NA; d_gene: TRBD1; CDR3nt: TGTGCCAGCAGCTTGTCCGGGACAGGACCGGGGCAGTACTTC; CDR3aa: CASSLSGTGPGQYF
j_gene: TRBJ1-2; v_gene: TRBV29-1; abundance: NA; d_gene: NA; CDR3nt: TGCAGCGTTGAAGATGTGCAACAGGGTGGGTATGGCTACACCTTC; CDR3aa: CSVEDVQQGGYGYTF
j_gene: TRBJ1-6; v_gene: TRBV28; abundance: NA; d_gene: TRBD1; CDR3nt: TGTGCCAGCAGTTTAGTACAGGGGAAAGAGCAATCACCCCTCCACTTT; CDR3aa: CASSLVQGKEQSPLHF
j_gene: TRBJ1-2; v_gene: TRBV29-1; abundance: NA; d_gene: TRBD1; CDR3nt: TGCAGCGTTACCCGACAGGGCTTGAATGGCTACACCTTC; CDR3aa: CSVTRQGLNGYTF
j_gene: TRBJ2-1; v_gene: TRBV14; abundance: medium-sized; d_gene: NA; CDR3nt: TGTGCCAGCAGCCAAGCTTCAGGCTATAATGAGCAGTTCTTC; CDR3aa: CASSQASGYNEQFF
j_gene: TRBJ1-1; v_gene: TRBV11-1; abundance: NA; d_gene: NA; CDR3nt: TGTGCCAGCAGCTCAAACAGGGTTCGGGGTTTCTTT; CDR3aa: CASSSNRVRGFF
j_gene: TRBJ2-2; v_gene: TRBV10-3; abundance: once; d_gene: TRBD2; CDR3nt: TGTGCCATCAGCAAGGGACTAGCGGGGGGCACGAACACCGGGGAGCTGTTTTTT; CDR3aa: CAISKGLAGGTNTGELFF
j_gene: TRBJ2-3; v_gene: TRBV4-1; abundance: NA; d_gene: TRBD2; CDR3nt: TGCGCCAGCAGCCAAGATCAGCGGGGAAGTACAGATACGCAGTATTTT; CDR3aa: CASSQDQRGSTDTQYF
j_gene: TRBJ1-3; v_gene: TRBV6-1; abundance: medium-sized; d_gene: TRBD1; CDR3nt: TGTGCCAGCAGTGAAGCAGGAGGACAGGGGGCGCGTGGAAACACCATATATTTT; CDR3aa: CASSEAGGQGARGNTIYF
j_gene: TRBJ1-2; v_gene: TRBV28; abundance: NA; d_gene: NA; CDR3nt: TGTGCCAGCAGTTTATTCAGGGAAGTCTATGGCTACACCTTC; CDR3aa: CASSLFREVYGYTF
j_gene: TRBJ2-3; v_gene: TRBV10-3; abundance: NA; d_gene: NA; CDR3nt: TGTGCCATCAGAGAGGCCCAGTCCCCAGATACGCAGTATTTT; CDR3aa: CAIREAQSPDTQYF
j_gene: TRBJ2-7; v_gene: TRBV2; abundance: NA; d_gene: TRBD1; CDR3nt: TGTGCCAGCAGGGGACAGGGGGCGCCCTACGAGCAGTACTTC; CDR3aa: CASRGQGAPYEQYF
j_gene: TRBJ2-1; v_gene: TRBV2; abundance: NA; d_gene: NA; CDR3nt: TGTGCCAGCAGTACTTACAATGAGCAGTTCTTC; CDR3aa: CASSTYNEQFF
j_gene: TRBJ1-2; v_gene: TRBV3-1/TRBV3-2; abundance: NA; d_gene: TRBD1; CDR3nt: TGTGCCAGCAGCCATGGGACAGGGGACTATGGCTACACCTTC; CDR3aa: CASSHGTGDYGYTF
j_gene: TRBJ2-5; v_gene: TRBV19; abundance: NA; d_gene: TRBD1; CDR3nt: TGTGCCAGTAGTGCGCCGGGACAGCAAGAGACCCAGTACTTC; CDR3aa: CASSAPGQQETQYF
j_gene: TRBJ2-2; v_gene: TRBV2; abundance: NA; d_gene: TRBD1; CDR3nt: TGTGCCAGCAGTGAAGTGGCAGGGGGATTTGGCGGGGAGCTGTTTTTT; CDR3aa: CASSEVAGGFGGELFF
j_gene: TRBJ2-1; v_gene: TRBV3-1/TRBV3-2; abundance: few; d_gene: TRBD2; CDR3nt: TGTGCCAGCAGCCAAGGACATAGCGGGTCGGGATACAATGAGCAGTTCTTC; CDR3aa: CASSQGHSGSGYNEQFF
j_gene: TRBJ1-2; v_gene: TRBV18; abundance: NA; d_gene: TRBD1; CDR3nt: TGTGCCAGCTCAAGACAGGGTCTAGCTAACTATGGCTACACCTTC; CDR3aa: CASSRQGLANYGYTF
j_gene: TRBJ2-2; v_gene: TRBV28; abundance: NA; d_gene: NA; CDR3nt: TGTGCCAGCAGTTATGGGACAACGAACACCGGGGAGCTGTTTTTT; CDR3aa: CASSYGTTNTGELFF
j_gene: TRBJ2-7; v_gene: TRBV19; abundance: few; d_gene: TRBD1; CDR3nt: TGTGCCAGTAGTACCCCAGGGGGCGGCTACGAGCAGTACTTC; CDR3aa: CASSTPGGGYEQYF
j_gene: TRBJ1-2; v_gene: TRBV7-2; abundance: NA; d_gene: NA; CDR3nt: TGTGCCAGCAGCTCTGGTCGGGGGTCCTATGGCTACACCTTC; CDR3aa: CASSSGRGSYGYTF
j_gene: TRBJ2-7; v_gene: TRBV6-6; abundance: NA; d_gene: TRBD2; CDR3nt: TGTGCCAGCAGACTGGGGGGGGTGGGTTACGAGCAGTACTTC; CDR3aa: CASRLGGVGYEQYF
j_gene: TRBJ2-2; v_gene: TRBV27; abundance: NA; d_gene: TRBD1; CDR3nt: TGTGCCAGCAGTTGGGACAGGGGGTCGAACACCGGGGAGCTGTTTTTT; CDR3aa: CASSWDRGSNTGELFF
j_gene: TRBJ1-2; v_gene: TRBV4-1; abundance: NA; d_gene: NA; CDR3nt: TGCGCCAGCAGCCTCGATTCACAGGTTGGTCAGAGAGGCTACACCTTC; CDR3aa: CASSLDSQVGQRGYTF
j_gene: TRBJ1-5; v_gene: TRBV2; abundance: NA; d_gene: TRBD1; CDR3nt: TGTGCCAGCAGTGAAAGGGACAGGGCCCACCAGCCCCAGCATTTT; CDR3aa: CASSERDRAHQPQHF
j_gene: TRBJ1-6; v_gene: TRBV5-1; abundance: once; d_gene: NA; CDR3nt: TGCGCCAGCAGCTTGGTATCAGGGGCAGTTTCACCCCTCCACTTT; CDR3aa: CASSLVSGAVSPLHF
j_gene: TRBJ1-4; v_gene: TRBV19; abundance: NA; d_gene: TRBD1; CDR3nt: TGTGCCAGTAGTGTCGACAGGGGAGAAAAACTGTTTTTT; CDR3aa: CASSVDRGEKLFF
j_gene: TRBJ1-5; v_gene: TRBV9; abundance: NA; d_gene: NA; CDR3nt: TGTGCCAGCAGCCAACAGGCAAATCAGCCCCAGCATTTT; CDR3aa: CASSQQANQPQHF
j_gene: TRBJ1-2; v_gene: TRBV11-2; abundance: once; d_gene: NA; CDR3nt: TGTGCCAGCAGCTTAACTCCAGGGCCTCGAGACTATGGCTACACCTTC; CDR3aa: CASSLTPGPRDYGYTF
j_gene: TRBJ2-5; v_gene: TRBV6-5; abundance: once; d_gene: TRBD2; CDR3nt: TGTGCCAGCAGTCCCCGACTAGCGCCACGGGAGACCCAGTACTTC; CDR3aa: CASSPRLAPRETQYF
j_gene: TRBJ1-3; v_gene: TRBV6-5; abundance: NA; d_gene: NA; CDR3nt: TGTGCCAGCACGGAGAAGGGGAATATTGGAAACACCATATATTTT; CDR3aa: CASTEKGNIGNTIYF